Presented here are 21 T cell receptor beta chains from one specimen sequenced in a study of cytomegalovirus exposure and HLA in healthy donors. With 60 Vbeta and 13 Jbeta primers, the PCR was carried out. Profiling relied on immunoSEQ multiplex PCR, and the TCRdb table lists in-frame clones only, not all of them. The sample has tens of thousands of clones; 80% to 90% are singletons. The specimen sequenced was PBMCs. These receptors were taken from a woman in her late teens or twenties in good health and CMV-seropositive.

The chain links TRBV4-1 to TRBJ2-5, with D possibly being TRBD1 (6 bases). Germline V gene sequence: CDR1 MGHRA, CDR2 YSYEKL. There are 19 residues in the CDR3. V lost 0 bases, J lost 0 bases, and 20 bases lay in between. CDR3 in DNA: TGCGCCAGCAGCCAAGAAGGGGTCCGGACAGTGGGATACCAAGAGACCCAGTACTTC. Amino acids: CASSQEGVRTVGYQETQYF.

The chain links TRBV5-1 to TRBJ2-7, with TRBD1 matching over 7 bases. The length of the CDR3 is 15 residues. The V gene end was trimmed by 0 bases and the J gene end by 1 base; junction bases not matched to a gene: 4. Germline values: CDR1 SGHRS, CDR2 YFSETQ. The CDR3, as DNA: TGCGCCAGCAGCTTGGCCATGGGACAGTCCTACGAGCAGTACTTC. Translation gives CASSLAMGQSYEQYF.

The rearrangement joins TRBV7-9 to TRBJ1-4; D is perhaps TRBD1 (6 bases). Germline V gives CDR1 SEHNR, CDR2 FQNEAQ (reference sequence). V was clipped by 3 bases and J by 7 bases, with 12 bases between them. The CDR3 runs 14 residues. The CDR3 sequence: CASSLRGYGEKLFF. The CDR3 DNA sequence: TGTGCCAGCAGCTTGAGGGGGTATGGTGAAAAACTGTTTTTT.

This chain connects TRBV5-1 to TRBJ2-5; 8 positions agree with TRBD2. The CDR3 spans 13 residues. Germline-derived CDR1 and CDR2 are SGHRS and YFSETQ. V lost 4 bases, J lost 4 bases, and 3 bases stayed unmatched. The CDR3 bases are TGCGCCAGCAGCCAGGCGGGGGGAGAGACCCAGTACTTC. Translation: CASSQAGGETQYF.

The rearrangement joins TRBV15 to TRBJ2-5; TRBD2 might be the D (7 bases). Germline V gives CDR1 LNHNV, CDR2 YYDKDF (reference sequence). CDR3 length: 15 amino acids. Trimming removed 0 bases from V and 4 bases from J, with 12 bases in between. The CDR3, as DNA: TGTGCCACCAGCAGAGATCCAGGGGAGGGAGAGACCCAGTACTTC. Amino acid sequence: CATSRDPGEGETQYF.

The chain combines TRBV9 with TRBJ1-4; 8 positions match TRBD1. This CDR3 contains 15 residues. Germline-derived CDR1 and CDR2 are SGDLS and YYNGEE. V trimming: 4 bases; J trimming: 4 bases; junction bases outside the gene matches: 6. CDR3 coding DNA: TGTGCCAGCAGCTTCCGGACAGGGCTTAATGAAAAACTGTTTTTT. Translation gives CASSFRTGLNEKLFF.

The gene calls are TRBV6-1 and TRBJ2-3, with a weak D call TRBD2 (5 bases). V lost 7 bases to trimming and J lost 2 bases, with 13 bases between them. Looked up from germline, CDR1 is MNHNS and CDR2 is SASEGT. There are 14 residues in the CDR3. CDR3 amino acids: CASKSGADTDTQYF. CDR3 DNA: TGTGCCAGCAAGTCCGGAGCGGACACAGATACGCAGTATTTT.

The chain is built from TRBV5-1 and TRBJ2-3; 8 bases agree with TRBD2. CDR1 SGHRS and CDR2 YFSETQ come from the germline V gene. With 4 bases clipped from V and 4 bases from J, the junction kept 8 bases outside the gene matches. The CDR3 covers 15 residues. The CDR3, as DNA: TGCGCCAGCAGCCGAGAACTAGCGGAGGCAGATACGCAGTATTTT. Its protein is CASSRELAEADTQYF.

CDR3 coding DNA: TGTGCCAGTAGTATAAGGGGAACTGAAGCTTTCTTT. Translated, it gives CASSIRGTEAFF. This sequence joins TRBV19 and TRBJ1-1; TRBD1 is a possible D gene (5 bases). Trimming cost V 2 bases and J 5 bases, with 6 bases left between them. Germline CDR1 reads LNHDA; CDR2 reads SQIVND (reference sequence). The CDR3 consists of 12 residues.

V and J are TRBV5-4 and TRBJ2-1; TRBD2 is a possible D gene (7 bases). This CDR3 has 15 residues. Germline V gene sequence: CDR1 SGHNT, CDR2 YYREEE (reference sequence). V was trimmed by 3 bases and J by 8 bases, leaving 18 bases between them. DNA of the CDR3: TGTGCCAGCAGCTGGGGGGGCCGGGGATGGGATGAGCAGTTCTTC. This translates into CASSWGGRGWDEQFF.

This clone was observed a single time. J is TRBJ2-3 and V is TRBV5-8, with unresolved D. V lost 5 bases, J lost 3 bases, and 4 bases lay in between. The CDR3 spans 11 residues. Per the germline V gene, CDR1 is SGHTS and CDR2 is YDEGEE. The CDR3, as DNA: TGTGCCAGCAGTGAGACAGATACGCAGTATTTT. Translation gives CASSETDTQYF.

Only a few counts were recorded for this clone. The rearrangement joins TRBV10-1 to TRBJ1-1; possible D gene TRBD1, 6 bases. CDR3 length: 12 residues. Germline V gene data show CDR1 as WNHNN and CDR2 as SYGVQD (reference sequence). V was shortened by 2 bases and J by 8 bases, with 9 bases between the two germline ends. The CDR3 DNA reads TGCGCCAGCAGTGAGACCGGGACAGAAGCTTTCTTT. Protein sequence: CASSETGTEAFF.

The rearrangement uses TRBV11-2 and TRBJ1-2; possible D gene TRBD1, 5 bases. Deletions cut 4 bases from V and 2 bases from J, with 8 bases between. Germline CDR1 SGHAT, CDR2 FQNNGV. The CDR3 extends over 13 amino acids. The CDR3 loop is CASSSSGNYGYTF. CDR3 nucleotides: TGTGCCAGCAGCTCCTCAGGGAACTATGGCTACACCTTC.

The chain uses TRBV7-9 and TRBJ1-2; a possible D gene is TRBD1 (6 bases). Germline V lookup: CDR1 SEHNR, CDR2 FQNEAQ (reference sequence). There are 15 residues in the CDR3. V was clipped by 4 bases and J by 2 bases, with 14 bases between them. Here the CDR3 DNA reads TGTGCCAGCAGCTACACACAGGGTGGGAACTATGGCTACACCTTC. Its protein product is CASSYTQGGNYGYTF. The full variable domain, with the rest looked up from reference TRBV7-9 and TRBJ1-2, is DTGVSQNPRHKITKRGQNVTFRCDPISEHNRLYWYRQTLGQGPEFLTYFQNEAQLEKSRLLSDRFSAERPKGSFSTLEIQRTEQGDSAMYLCASSYTQGGNYGYTFGSGTRLTVV.

The chain carries TRBV7-9 and TRBJ1-3; possibly TRBD1 for D (5 bases). The CDR3 contains 18 residues. Trimming left V 0 bases short and J 1 base short, with 16 bases between. Germline CDR1 is SEHNR and CDR2 is FQNEAQ (reference sequence). In DNA, the CDR3 is TGTGCCAGCAGCTTAGCGCTGGGCAGGGCACGTTCTGGAAACACCATATATTTT. Residues: CASSLALGRARSGNTIYF.

CDR3 in amino acids: CASSPGTGIPPNQPQHF. The DNA of the CDR3 is TGTGCCAGTAGTCCCGGGACAGGCATCCCCCCCAATCAGCCCCAGCATTTT. The chain has TRBV19 and TRBJ1-5, with TRBD1 matching over 8 bases. Germline V gene data show CDR1 as LNHDA and CDR2 as SQIVND (reference sequence). Trimming at V came to 5 bases and at J to 3 bases, leaving 12 bases not matched to a gene. This CDR3 has 17 residues.

The rearrangement links TRBV20-1 to TRBJ1-4; D unresolved. In germline, CDR1 is DFQATT, CDR2 SNEGSKA (reference sequence). This CDR3 contains 11 residues. Trimming removed 8 bases at V and 7 bases at J, with 11 bases between. The CDR3 DNA is TGCAGTCGCTTTTCGGGTGAAAAACTGTTTTTT. This codes for CSRFSGEKLFF.

The CDR3 sequence: CASSEGRIAGGYQETQYF. CDR3 DNA: TGTGCCAGCAGTGAAGGGAGAATAGCGGGGGGGTACCAAGAGACCCAGTACTTC. The rearrangement links TRBV6-1 to TRBJ2-5; 11 bases are shared with TRBD2. The germline V gene has CDR1 MNHNS and CDR2 SASEGT. The V and J ends lost 1 base and 0 bases, in that order; junction bases with no gene match: 7. The CDR3 has 18 amino acids.

The chain employs TRBV4-2 and TRBJ2-7, with 11 nucleotides matching TRBD2. There are 17 residues in the CDR3. V dropped 3 bases and J dropped 2; count of bases not matched to a gene: 9. CDR1 is LGHNA and CDR2 is YNFKEQ in the germline V gene. CDR3 bases: TGTGCCAGCAGCCATTTCTCCGGGACTAGCGGCACCTACGAGCAGTACTTC. Its translation is CASSHFSGTSGTYEQYF.

The chain uses TRBV6-1 and TRBJ2-1; D may be TRBD1 (5 bases). Trimming removed 4 bases from V and 0 bases from J, with 13 bases in between. CDR1 is MNHNS and CDR2 is SASEGT in the germline V gene. This CDR3 spans 16 amino acids. The CDR3 DNA is TGTGCCAGCAGTGCTACAGGAATTAGCTCCTACAATGAGCAGTTCTTC. Amino acids: CASSATGISSYNEQFF.

The chain joins TRBV14 to TRBJ2-3; D is unclear. This CDR3 region has 15 residues. Deletions cut 2 bases from V and 0 bases from J, with 9 bases between. CDR1 is SGHDN, CDR2 FVKESK, per germline. The CDR3 bases are TGTGCCAGCAGCCAATTTGCGGCTAGCACAGATACGCAGTATTTT. It specifies CASSQFAASTDTQYF.